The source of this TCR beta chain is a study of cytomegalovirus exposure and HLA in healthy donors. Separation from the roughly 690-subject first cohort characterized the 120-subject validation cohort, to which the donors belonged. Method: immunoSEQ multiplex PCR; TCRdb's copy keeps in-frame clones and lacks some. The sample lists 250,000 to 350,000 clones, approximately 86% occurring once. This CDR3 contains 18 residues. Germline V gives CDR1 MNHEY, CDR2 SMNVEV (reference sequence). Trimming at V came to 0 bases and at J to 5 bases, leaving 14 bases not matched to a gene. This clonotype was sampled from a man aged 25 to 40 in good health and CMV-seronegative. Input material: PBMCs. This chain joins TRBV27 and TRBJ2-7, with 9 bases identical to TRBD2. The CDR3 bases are TGTGCCAGCAGTTTATCGTGGCCGGGGGCGGGGGGGCCGGACGAGCAGTACTTC. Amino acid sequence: CASSLSWPGAGGPDEQYF.